A selection of T cell receptor beta chains follows, all from one sample in a study of T cell changes during pregnancy in multiple sclerosis. Clones were sequenced by immunoSEQ multiplex PCR, and TCRdb holds only the in-frame ones, with some missing. The profile shows roughly 76,000 clones, around 90% of them singletons. The sequencing used CD4+ T cells from peripheral blood mononuclear cells, collected after pregnancy. The receptors come from a female donor with multiple sclerosis, enrolled in a pregnancy study. Both conserved end residues are trimmed from each CDR3. Each record gives: V gene, CDR3 protein.

TRBV28,ASSEQLNTQY
TRBV2,ASSGDSYGYT
TRBV5-1,ASSLDSSGNTIY
TRBV29-1,SVEVSSAGGTEAF
TRBV11-1,ASSHRQTYEQY
TRBV6-1,ASSEVRGPGGFSYGYT
TRBV28,ASSPLGTPFATEAF
TRBV7-3,ASSLNSLAGGSTDTQY
TRBV10-3,AIRRASGRAGDTQY
TRBV21-1,ASSQSGGRTGELF
TRBV11-1,ASSSSANYGYT
TRBV19,ASSVTGNSNQPQH
TRBV19,ASSMGLAGVPEQY
TRBV5-4,ASSFPGQSTGELF
TRBV5-1,ASRLEGGANTEAF
TRBV28,ASSFQGFTGNTIY
TRBV5-1,ASSWTSGRAMDEQF
TRBV28,ASRPSGSYGYT
TRBV28,ASMPSLENEQF
TRBV5-1,ASSWGLAGSETQY